Below, one TCR beta chain is given with its context. What it recognizes is unknown. Looked up from germline, CDR1 is SQVTM and CDR2 is ANQGSEA. The CDR3 is made up of 14 amino acids. V lost 0 bases to trimming and J lost 2 bases, with 10 bases between them. These data come from a study of regulatory and conventional T cells in RAG deficiency. Profiling relied on immunoSEQ multiplex PCR, and the TCRdb table lists in-frame clones only, not all of them. The table has 30,000 to 35,000 clones, more than 80% seen once. Study results and limitations: Sorted Omenn CD25-high CD127-low cells may not be bona fide Tregs. In Omenn syndrome, Treg and Tconv repertoires overlapped >75%. Shannon entropy fell and Simpson indices rose in RAG-deficient patients.

This sample also belongs to another study, concerning regulatory T cells. That study adds: The PCR used 52 TRBV and 13 TRBJ primers.

Sequenced sample: CD8+ T cells sorted from blood. The origin of this receptor is a human donor in good health. The chain uses TRBV29-1 and TRBJ1-2; D gene unclear. This CDR3 is CSVEDLKGNYGYTF. The CDR3 DNA follows: TGCAGCGTTGAAGATTTGAAAGGAAACTATGGCTACACCTTC.